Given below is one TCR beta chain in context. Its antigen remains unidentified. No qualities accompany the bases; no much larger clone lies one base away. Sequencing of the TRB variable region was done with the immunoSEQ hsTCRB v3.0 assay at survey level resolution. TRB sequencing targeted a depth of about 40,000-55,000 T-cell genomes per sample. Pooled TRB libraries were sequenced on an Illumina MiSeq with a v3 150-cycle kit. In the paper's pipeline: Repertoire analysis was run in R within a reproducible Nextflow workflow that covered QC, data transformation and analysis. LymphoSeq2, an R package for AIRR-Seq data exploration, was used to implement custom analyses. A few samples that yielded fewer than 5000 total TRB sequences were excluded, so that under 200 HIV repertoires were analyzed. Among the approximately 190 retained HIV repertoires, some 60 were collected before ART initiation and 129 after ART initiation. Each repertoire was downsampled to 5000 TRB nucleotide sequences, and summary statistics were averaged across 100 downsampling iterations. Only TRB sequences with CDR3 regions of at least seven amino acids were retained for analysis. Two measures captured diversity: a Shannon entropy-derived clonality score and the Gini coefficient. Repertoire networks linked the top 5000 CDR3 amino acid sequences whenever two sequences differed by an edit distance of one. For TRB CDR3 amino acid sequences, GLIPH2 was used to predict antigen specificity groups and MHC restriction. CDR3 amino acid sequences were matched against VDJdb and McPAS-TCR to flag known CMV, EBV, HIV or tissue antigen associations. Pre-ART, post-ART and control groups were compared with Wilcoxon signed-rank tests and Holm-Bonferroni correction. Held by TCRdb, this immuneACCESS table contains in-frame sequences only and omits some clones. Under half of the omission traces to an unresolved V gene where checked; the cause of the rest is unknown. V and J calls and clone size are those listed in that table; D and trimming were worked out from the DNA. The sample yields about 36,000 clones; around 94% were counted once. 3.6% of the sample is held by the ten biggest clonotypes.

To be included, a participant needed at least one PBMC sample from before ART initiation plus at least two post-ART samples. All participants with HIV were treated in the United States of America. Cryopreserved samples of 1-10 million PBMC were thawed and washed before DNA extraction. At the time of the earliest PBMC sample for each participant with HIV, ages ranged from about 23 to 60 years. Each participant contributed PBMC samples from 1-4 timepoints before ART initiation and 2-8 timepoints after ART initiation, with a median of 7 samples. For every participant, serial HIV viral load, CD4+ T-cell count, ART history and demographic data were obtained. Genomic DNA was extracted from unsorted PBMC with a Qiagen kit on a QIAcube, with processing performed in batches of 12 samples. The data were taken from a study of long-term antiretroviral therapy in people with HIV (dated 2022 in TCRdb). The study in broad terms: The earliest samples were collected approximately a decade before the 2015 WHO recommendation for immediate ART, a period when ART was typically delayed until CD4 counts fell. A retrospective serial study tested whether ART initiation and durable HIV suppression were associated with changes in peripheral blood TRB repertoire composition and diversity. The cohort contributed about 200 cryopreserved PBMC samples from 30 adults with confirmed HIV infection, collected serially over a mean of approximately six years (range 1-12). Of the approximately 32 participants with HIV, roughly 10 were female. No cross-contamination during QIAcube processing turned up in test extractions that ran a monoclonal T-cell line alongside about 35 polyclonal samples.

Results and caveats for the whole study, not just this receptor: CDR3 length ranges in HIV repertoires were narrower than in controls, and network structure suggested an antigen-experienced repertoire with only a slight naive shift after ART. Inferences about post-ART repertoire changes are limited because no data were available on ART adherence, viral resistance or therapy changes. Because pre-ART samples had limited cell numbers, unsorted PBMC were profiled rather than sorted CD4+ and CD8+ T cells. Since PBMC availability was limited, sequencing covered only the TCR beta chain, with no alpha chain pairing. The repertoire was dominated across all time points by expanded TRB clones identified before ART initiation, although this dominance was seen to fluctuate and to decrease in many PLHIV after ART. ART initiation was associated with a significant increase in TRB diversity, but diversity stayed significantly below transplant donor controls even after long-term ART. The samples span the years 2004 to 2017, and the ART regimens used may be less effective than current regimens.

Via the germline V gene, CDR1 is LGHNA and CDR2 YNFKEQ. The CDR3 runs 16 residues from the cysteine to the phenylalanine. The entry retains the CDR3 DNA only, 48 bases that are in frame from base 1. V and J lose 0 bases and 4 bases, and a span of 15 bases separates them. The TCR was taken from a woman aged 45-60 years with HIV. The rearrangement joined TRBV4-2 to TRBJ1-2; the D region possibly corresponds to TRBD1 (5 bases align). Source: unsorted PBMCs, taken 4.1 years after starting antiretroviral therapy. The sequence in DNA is TGTGCCAGCAGCCAAGATCTAGGGGACGCCATCTATGGCTACACCTTC. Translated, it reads CASSQDLGDAIYGYTF.